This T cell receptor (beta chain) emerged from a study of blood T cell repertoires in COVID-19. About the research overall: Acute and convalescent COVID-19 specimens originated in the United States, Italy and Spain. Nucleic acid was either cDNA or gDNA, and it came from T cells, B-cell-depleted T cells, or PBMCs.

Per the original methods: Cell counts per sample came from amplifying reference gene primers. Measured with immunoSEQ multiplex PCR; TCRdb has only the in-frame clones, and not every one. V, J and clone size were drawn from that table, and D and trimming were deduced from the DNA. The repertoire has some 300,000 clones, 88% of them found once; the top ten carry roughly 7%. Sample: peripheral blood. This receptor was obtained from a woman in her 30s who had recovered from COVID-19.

For the CDR3, the DNA is TGTGCCAGCACCGGGGGGACCAACCCTGAAGCTTTCTTT. This sequence encodes CASTGGTNPEAFF. V usage is TRBV5-4 and J usage is TRBJ1-1; maybe TRBD1 (5 bases). Germline V CDR1 and CDR2: SGHNT, YYREEE (reference sequence). V was pared by 6 bases and J by 6 bases, with 15 bases between. The CDR3 runs 13 residues.